This T cell receptor (beta chain) came from a study of blood T cell repertoires in COVID-19. Study details: Italy, Spain and the United States were the sources of the convalescent and acute COVID-19 samples. Sources were T cells, B-cell-depleted T cells, or PBMCs; the material itself was cDNA or gDNA.

Original analysis: The assay estimated nucleated cells by amplifying reference gene primers. The data were produced by immunoSEQ multiplex PCR, yet TCRdb's version contains in-frame clones alone and is incomplete. V and J calls and clone size come straight from that table; D and trimming were deduced from the DNA. The sample records tens of thousands of clones, around 80% being singletons. V gave up 3 bases and J gave up 1 base, with 15 bases separating them. This CDR3 region has 16 residues. The germline CDR1 and CDR2 sequences are SGHTA and FQGTGA. The J gene is TRBJ1-1, the V gene TRBV7-3; D might be TRBD1 (5 bases). The sequenced sample was peripheral blood. The TCR originated in a man aged 60 to 75 with acute or convalescent COVID-19. The CDR3 nucleotides read TGTGCCAGCAGCTTTCTCGGAGCTACAGGGAACACTGAAGCTTTCTTT. Amino acid sequence: CASSFLGATGNTEAFF.